The subject of this entry is one T cell receptor (beta chain). Antigen: not known. This record belongs to a study of cytomegalovirus exposure and HLA in healthy donors. Study-level findings and limits: In a later analysis, a genetic analysis reported fewer productive-TCR N-insertions in an Asian-associated ancestry cluster than the cohort average.

PCR involved 60 Vbeta and 13 Jbeta primers. Per the original methods: The count from a later analysis was tens of millions of unique TCR beta chains, about 10 million of them shared. Sequencing was performed with immunoSEQ multiplex PCR; in TCRdb, only in-frame clones are kept and a portion is missing. For V, J and clone size, that table is used; D and trimming come from the DNA. The data hold some 110,000 clones, with approximately 80% observed a single time. The TCR was taken from a woman younger than 35 in good health and CMV-seropositive. Sequenced sample: PBMCs.

The CDR3 is CASRLRGSGGTEAFF. CDR3 nucleotides: TGTGCCAGCAGACTCAGGGGGTCCGGGGGCACTGAAGCTTTCTTT. V and J are TRBV28 and TRBJ1-1; TRBD1 matches 7 bases. With 6 bases clipped from V and 4 bases from J, the junction kept 11 bases outside the gene matches. The germline gives CDR1 MDHEN, CDR2 SYDVKM. CDR3 size: 15 residues.